The rows below give T cell receptor beta chains drawn from one sample of a study. One entry per CDR3 protein results from TCRdb running MiXCR on the RT-PCR reads. This sample has about 680,000 distinct CDR3 sequences, with about 14% found just once. Input material: memory CD4+ T cells from blood. These receptors were obtained from a female donor in good health, serving as a healthy control. Each CDR3 is given with its conserved first and last residue. Fields, in order: V gene, clone size, J gene, D gene, CDR3 protein, CDR3 DNA. The D gene is left open where the match is weak. Not all rows give a size; the values are once, few, many and, for expanded clones, a class.

TRBV10-3,few,TRBJ1-5,NA,CAISDFGRSNQPQHF,TGTGCCATCAGTGATTTCGGTAGGAGCAATCAGCCCCAGCATTTT
TRBV20-1,NA,TRBJ2-7,NA,CSARDRFGSGTQTYEQYF,TGCAGTGCTAGAGATCGCTTCGGATCGGGGACTCAAACCTACGAGCAGTACTTC
TRBV7-9,few,TRBJ1-1,TRBD1,CASMQGFGTANTEAFF,TGTGCCAGCATGCAGGGCTTTGGGACAGCGAACACTGAAGCTTTCTTT
TRBV2,NA,TRBJ2-5,NA,CASIRIVVSETQYF,TGTGCCAGCATCCGAATCGTTGTATCGGAGACCCAGTACTTC
TRBV20-1,few,TRBJ2-2,NA,CSARVRNTGELFF,TGCAGTGCTCGCGTGCGGAACACCGGGGAGCTGTTTTTT
TRBV20-1,many,TRBJ2-3,TRBD2,CSATRLAGGDTQYF,TGCAGTGCTACTCGACTAGCGGGAGGGGATACGCAGTATTTT
TRBV24-1,many,TRBJ2-3,NA,CATRNTDTQYF,TGTGCCACCAGGAACACAGATACGCAGTATTTT
TRBV7-8,NA,TRBJ1-1,TRBD1,CASARGAGQGVNTEAFF,TGTGCCAGCGCTCGGGGGGCCGGACAGGGGGTGAACACTGAAGCTTTCTTT
TRBV20-1,NA,TRBJ2-1,NA,CSASSRSGYNEQFF,TGCAGTGCTAGCAGTAGGTCTGGATACAATGAGCAGTTCTTC
TRBV5-1,few,TRBJ1-2,NA,CASSLSGTQLYGYTF,TGCGCCAGCAGCTTGTCTGGGACTCAACTCTATGGCTACACCTTC
TRBV6-5,few,TRBJ1-1,NA,CASSYRNRGPEAFF,TGTGCCAGCAGTTACCGGAACCGGGGGCCTGAAGCTTTCTTT
TRBV16,NA,TRBJ1-1,TRBD1,CASSQSAGGVTEAFF,TGTGCCAGCAGCCAATCAGCAGGGGGTGTAACTGAAGCTTTCTTT
TRBV2,NA,TRBJ2-5,NA,CASSEGLETQYF,TGTGCCAGCAGTGAAGGGTTGGAGACCCAGTACTTC
TRBV10-3,many,TRBJ2-7,NA,CAISEGRAPYEQYF,TGTGCCATCAGTGAGGGCAGGGCACCCTACGAGCAGTACTTC
TRBV19,NA,TRBJ2-7,TRBD2,CASSTPLAGTYEQYF,TGTGCCAGTAGTACACCACTAGCGGGAACCTACGAGCAGTACTTC
TRBV20-1,few,TRBJ2-3,TRBD2,CSARLFAGGGATDTQYF,TGCAGTGCTAGACTCTTCGCCGGGGGGGGCGCGACAGATACGCAGTATTTT
TRBV20-1,NA,TRBJ2-3,NA,CSARVGAGGGVTQYF,TGCAGTGCTAGAGTGGGAGCGGGTGGGGGAGTTACGCAGTATTTT
TRBV28,few,TRBJ1-5,NA,CAIGRGFNQPQHF,TGTGCCATTGGCAGAGGGTTCAATCAGCCCCAGCATTTT
TRBV5-1,many,TRBJ2-7,NA,CASSLTSASSYEQYF,TGCGCCAGCAGCTTAACGAGTGCCAGCTCCTACGAGCAGTACTTC
TRBV5-1,NA,TRBJ2-4,NA,CASSLIGDTENIQYF,TGCGCCAGCAGCTTGATAGGGGACACCGAAAACATTCAGTACTTC
TRBV24-1,few,TRBJ1-1,TRBD1,CATRGQGSNTEAFF,TGTGCCACCAGAGGACAGGGTAGCAACACTGAAGCTTTCTTT
TRBV6-5,NA,TRBJ2-6,NA,CASSFDTYSGANVLTF,TGTGCCAGCAGTTTCGACACGTACTCTGGGGCCAACGTCCTGACTTTC
TRBV20-1,few,TRBJ1-1,TRBD1,CSAPTDRALGAFF,TGCAGTGCCCCTACGGACAGGGCCCTCGGGGCTTTCTTT
TRBV28,few,TRBJ2-1,NA,CASRGESAILRNEQFF,TGTGCCAGCAGAGGGGAGTCCGCAATTCTCCGCAATGAGCAGTTCTTC
TRBV27,many,TRBJ1-6,TRBD1,CASSLVQGGNSPLHF,TGTGCCAGCAGTTTAGTACAGGGGGGTAATTCACCCCTCCACTTT
TRBV28,NA,TRBJ2-5,NA,CASSFLEGPQETQYF,TGTGCCAGCAGTTTTTTGGAGGGACCCCAAGAGACCCAGTACTTC
TRBV20-1,few,TRBJ2-1,TRBD2,CSASGRGGGNEQFF,TGCAGTGCCAGCGGGAGGGGCGGTGGCAATGAGCAGTTCTTC
TRBV6-6,few,TRBJ1-4,NA,CASSDTVTEKLFF,TGTGCCAGCAGCGATACAGTGACTGAAAAACTGTTTTTT